These T cell receptor beta chains were read from a single sample in a study of shared T cell receptors in the human thymus. Some clones are missing from TCRdb's copy, which holds only in-frame ones; the method was immunoSEQ multiplex PCR. The sample carries about 710,000 clones, more than 75% recorded once. This sample was also put to use in a study of human thymus T cells.

The sequencing input was thymocytes. The source is a boy less than two years old with a congenital heart defect. CDR3s include the opening cysteine and the closing phenylalanine or tryptophan. A D gene is named only where the DNA matches it firmly. Some rows mark clone size as missing; the rest say once, few, many or name a class of expanded clone.

DNA | CDR3 | size | J | V | D
TGCGCCAGCAGCCAGGCCGGGACAGGGGAGACCCAGTACTTC | CASSQAGTGETQYF | - | TRBJ2-5 | TRBV4-3 | TRBD1
TGTGCCAGCAGTGTCGGGACTCCTCCCTACGAGCAGTACTTC | CASSVGTPPYEQYF | - | TRBJ2-7 | TRBV6-1 | -
TGCGCCAGCAGCCAAGACCCGGCGACAAGGAACGAGCAGTACTTC | CASSQDPATRNEQYF | few | TRBJ2-7 | TRBV4-3 | -
TGTGCCTGGAGTGTAGGGGGATCTAGCTCCTATAATTCACCCCTCCACTTT | CAWSVGGSSSYNSPLHF | - | TRBJ1-6 | TRBV30 | -
TGTGCCAGCAGCTTACGTCGGACAGCCGACTATGGCTACACCTTC | CASSLRRTADYGYTF | - | TRBJ1-2 | TRBV27 | -
TGTGCCTGGAGTGACCCAGGGGAGAACACTGAAGCTTTCTTT | CAWSDPGENTEAFF | - | TRBJ1-1 | TRBV30 | -
TGTGCCAGCAGTCCCTCTGAGCGGGAGTGGCCCTACAATGAGCAGTTCTTC | CASSPSEREWPYNEQFF | few | TRBJ2-1 | TRBV28 | TRBD2
TGTGCCAGCAGTTCGACAGGGGTCCTAGCCAAAAACATTCAGTACTTC | CASSSTGVLAKNIQYF | - | TRBJ2-4 | TRBV6-5 | TRBD1
TGTGCCAGCAGCCAAGGTATTAGAGACGGCGGTCCGGGGAACACTGAAGCTTTCTTT | CASSQGIRDGGPGNTEAFF | - | TRBJ1-1 | TRBV4-2 | -
TGTGCCAGCAGTGACTCGGGCGTCGGTAAAAACACCATATATTTT | CASSDSGVGKNTIYF | - | TRBJ1-3 | TRBV6-4 | -
TGTGCCAGCAGTTTATCCGGACAGGCCGACTATGGCTACACCTTC | CASSLSGQADYGYTF | - | TRBJ1-2 | TRBV28 | TRBD1
TGTGCCAGCTCACCACCGAGACAGGGGGCCCTAGAGACCCAGTACTTC | CASSPPRQGALETQYF | - | TRBJ2-5 | TRBV18 | TRBD1
TGTGCCAGCAGCCACCACCTCGGGGACAGAGAATACACCGGGGAGCTGTTTTTT | CASSHHLGDREYTGELFF | once | TRBJ2-2 | TRBV28 | TRBD1
TGTGCCACCAACCCTCCCCGACCAGGGGTCGGATCCTACGAGCAGTACTTC | CATNPPRPGVGSYEQYF | - | TRBJ2-7 | TRBV28 | -
TGTGCCAGCAGCCAAGATAGAGTAAAGGGGGCAGAGGAGACCCAGTACTTC | CASSQDRVKGAEETQYF | - | TRBJ2-5 | TRBV14 | TRBD1
TGCAGCGTCGACCATGGCTCTAGCGGTCCGTACAGATACAATGAGCAGTTCTTC | CSVDHGSSGPYRYNEQFF | - | TRBJ2-1 | TRBV29-1 | TRBD2
TGTGCCAGCAGCCTTCGGCGGGAGGGGCACGAGCAGTACTTC | CASSLRREGHEQYF | - | TRBJ2-7 | TRBV7-6 | TRBD2
TGTGCCAGCAGTGAAAGGGGACATCGTGAAAAACTGTTTTTT | CASSERGHREKLFF | - | TRBJ1-4 | TRBV6-1 | -
TGTGCCAGCAGTGACTCCTACAGGGCTGGAAACACCATATATTTT | CASSDSYRAGNTIYF | - | TRBJ1-3 | TRBV6-4 | -
TGTGCCAGCAGCTTAGATCCTGGGGGACAGGTGGGCACTGAAGCTTTCTTT | CASSLDPGGQVGTEAFF | - | TRBJ1-1 | TRBV11-2 | TRBD1
TGTGCCTGGGAGAAACCAGCGGGAGGAAGGCATGAGCAGTTCTTC | CAWEKPAGGRHEQFF | - | TRBJ2-1 | TRBV30 | TRBD2
TGTGCCAGCAGCTTAGGCGTGACTAGCGGGAGGGTTGGGTTCTTC | CASSLGVTSGRVGFF | - | TRBJ2-1 | TRBV11-2 | TRBD2
TGCGCCAGCAGCTCCACGGCAGGGTTGAATGAAAAACTGTTTTTT | CASSSTAGLNEKLFF | few | TRBJ1-4 | TRBV5-1 | -
TGTGCCAGCAGCGTAGGACCGAGGGGAGCGGGACCGTGGATGAATACGCAGTATTTT | CASSVGPRGAGPWMNTQYF | once | TRBJ2-3 | TRBV9 | TRBD2
TGTGCCAGCAGCTTGGAAATAGCGAACACTGAAGCTTTCTTT | CASSLEIANTEAFF | - | TRBJ1-1 | TRBV5-6 | -
TGTGCCAGTAGTATTCAGGGTTGGGGCAATCAGCCCCAGCATTTT | CASSIQGWGNQPQHF | - | TRBJ1-5 | TRBV19 | -
TGCGCCAGCAGCTTTTGGGGGGGGCGTAATGGTGAGCAGTTCTTC | CASSFWGGRNGEQFF | - | TRBJ2-1 | TRBV5-1 | -
TGTGCCAGCAGCTTAGGGGATGAAAAACTGTTTTTT | CASSLGDEKLFF | few | TRBJ1-4 | TRBV5-6 | -